The 32 T cell receptor beta chains listed next were all sequenced from one sample in a study of CD8 T cells in ankylosing spondylitis. Each CDR3 protein gets one entry after TCRdb re-called the 5' RACE reads with MiXCR. This sample carries about 40,000 distinct CDR3 sequences, approximately 15% of them seen once, and the ten largest clones take about 45%. Sequenced input: blood. The receptors stem from a male donor with ankylosing spondylitis or in good health (not recorded which).

This clonotype was recorded a few times. The V gene is TRBV28, the J gene TRBJ2-2; 7 bases fit TRBD1. This CDR3 contains 16 residues. V gave up 3 bases and J gave up 5 bases; unmatched junction bases: 9. The germline V gene has CDR1 MDHEN and CDR2 SYDVKM. The CDR3 DNA is TGTGCCAGCAGTTTTGCGAGACAGGGTGGAACCGGGGAGCTGTTTTTT. This codes for CASSFARQGGTGELFF. The whole variable domain, remainder taken from reference TRBV28 and TRBJ2-2, is DVKVTQSSRYLVKRTGEKVFLECVQDMDHENMFWYRQDPGLGLRLIYFSYDVKMKEKGDIPEGYSVSREKKERFSLILESASTNQTSMYLCASSFARQGGTGELFFGEGSRLTVL.

This clonotype was picked up a small number of times. The chain's CDR3 is CASSDTTSASYNEQFF. CDR3 sequence (DNA): TGTGCCAGCAGTGATACCACTAGCGCCTCCTACAATGAGCAGTTCTTC. The rearrangement joins TRBV28 to TRBJ2-1, with TRBD2 identical over 7 bases. The junction had 7 bases not matched to a gene; V was cut back by 5 bases and J by 0 bases. The CDR3 is 16 residues long. CDR1 is MDHEN, CDR2 SYDVKM, per germline.

The chain recombines TRBV29-1 with TRBJ2-2; a possible D gene is TRBD2 (6 bases). Germline V gene data show CDR1 as SQVTM and CDR2 as ANQGSEA. The CDR3 covers 14 residues. The V gene lost 1 base and the J gene lost 2 bases, with 8 bases spanning the gap. This chain's CDR3 is CSVEGGVNTGELFF. The DNA of the CDR3 is TGCAGCGTTGAAGGGGGGGTAAACACCGGGGAGCTGTTTTTT.

In this sample, this clonotype turned up a few times. This chain connects TRBV12-3 or TRBV12-4 to TRBJ2-7, with 7 bases matching TRBD1. Trimming removed 5 bases from V and 6 bases from J; junction bases left unmatched: 10. This CDR3 contains 14 residues. Here the CDR3 DNA reads TGTGCCAGCAGTCCCAAGACAACAGGGGCCGAGCAGTACGTC. Translating it yields CASSPKTTGAEQYV.

This clonotype showed up just a few times. The chain links TRBV6-1 to TRBJ2-1, with a possible D match to TRBD2 (6 bases). V was trimmed by 3 bases and J by 2 bases, leaving 8 bases between them. The CDR3 runs 14 residues. Germline CDR1 reads MNHNS; CDR2 reads SASEGT. CDR3 sequence: CASSETGAYNEQFF. DNA of the CDR3: TGTGCCAGCAGTGAGACGGGGGCCTACAATGAGCAGTTCTTC.

This clonotype was counted only a few times. V is TRBV7-3 and J is TRBJ2-1; 9 bases align to TRBD1. Losses at the gene ends were 6 bases for V and 10 bases for J; bases not matched to a gene: 13. This CDR3 has 15 residues. From germline, CDR1 is SGHTA and CDR2 FQGTGA. DNA for the CDR3: TGTGCCAGCAGTTTAGACAGGGGGGAATCGAGAGAGCAGTTCTTC. This encodes CASSLDRGESREQFF.

This clonotype was seen only a few times. The genes are TRBV5-1 and TRBJ1-4; weak D call: TRBD1 (6 bases). Germline V gives CDR1 SGHRS, CDR2 YFSETQ. The CDR3 extends over 15 amino acids. V was cut by 1 base and J by 4 bases, with 11 bases left in between. The CDR3 loop is CASSLQQGLNEKLFF. The CDR3 region has the DNA TGCGCCAGCAGCTTGCAACAGGGCCTTAATGAAAAACTGTTTTTT.

In its sample, this clonotype was seen many times. The chain uses TRBV7-9 and TRBJ2-1, with 10 nucleotides matching TRBD2. Germline lookup yields CDR1 SEHNR and CDR2 FQNEAQ (reference sequence). CDR3 length: 20 residues. The V segment lost 0 bases and the J segment 8 bases; nucleotides outside the gene matches: 19. The CDR3 sequence: CASSLAQLAGPGATKDEQFF. CDR3 coding DNA: TGTGCCAGCAGCTTAGCTCAACTAGCGGGGCCGGGGGCCACAAAGGATGAGCAGTTCTTC.

The V gene is TRBV7-3, the J gene TRBJ2-3; 8 bases agree with TRBD2. The germline V gene encodes CDR1 SGHTA and CDR2 FQGTGA. The trim removed 2 bases at V and 8 bases at J, leaving 9 bases unmatched. The CDR3 has 15 residues. Written as DNA, the CDR3 is TGTGCCAGCAGCTTATTGGTTAGCGGGGAAGGTACGCAGTATTTT. Its protein product is CASSLLVSGEGTQYF. Together with reference TRBV7-3 and TRBJ2-3, the CDR3 gives the full variable domain: GAGVSQTPSNKVTEKGKYVELRCDPISGHTALYWYRQSLGQGPEFLIYFQGTGAADDSGLPNDRFFAVRPEGSVSTLKIQRTERGDSAVYLCASSLLVSGEGTQYFGPGTRLTVL.

This clonotype occurred a few times. The V and J genes are TRBV28 and TRBJ1-5; D call uncertain. The CDR3 length is 14 residues. V was trimmed by 2 bases and J by 5 bases, leaving 10 bases between them. CDR1 and CDR2 (germline): MDHEN, SYDVKM. This chain's CDR3 is CASSLRGWDQPQHF. The CDR3 DNA follows: TGTGCCAGCAGTTTACGGGGATGGGATCAGCCCCAGCATTTT. Combining the CDR3 with reference TRBV28 and TRBJ1-5 gives the whole variable domain DVKVTQSSRYLVKRTGEKVFLECVQDMDHENMFWYRQDPGLGLRLIYFSYDVKMKEKGDIPEGYSVSREKKERFSLILESASTNQTSMYLCASSLRGWDQPQHFGDGTRLSIL.

This clonotype came up a few times. V gene TRBV18 combines with J gene TRBJ1-1; D is possibly TRBD1 (5 bases). Germline V gene sequence: CDR1 KGHSH, CDR2 LQKENI. Between the trimmed V and J ends, which lost 2 bases and 3 bases, there was a span of 13 bases. This CDR3 contains 15 residues. CDR3 region: CASSPGAREYTEAFF. The CDR3 region has the DNA TGTGCCAGCTCACCAGGCGCCAGGGAATACACTGAAGCTTTCTTT.

In this sample, this clonotype turned up a few times. V and J are TRBV14 and TRBJ2-1, with 12 positions matching TRBD2. CDR1 is SGHDN and CDR2 is FVKESK in the germline V gene. V gave up 1 base and J gave up 3 bases; unmatched junction bases: 4. The length of the CDR3 is 17 residues. This CDR3 is CASSQGPSGGVYNEQFF. The CDR3 coding sequence is TGTGCCAGCAGCCAAGGTCCTAGCGGGGGGGTCTACAATGAGCAGTTCTTC.

The rearrangement uses TRBV5-1 and TRBJ1-1, with D possibly TRBD1 on 5 matching bases. The CDR3 totals 14 residues. Germline values: CDR1 SGHRS, CDR2 YFSETQ. V was shortened by 4 bases and J by 3 bases, with 13 bases between the two germline ends. DNA of the CDR3: TGCGCCAGCAGCCTGGGGGGTTGGGACACTGAAGCTTTCTTT. Translation gives CASSLGGWDTEAFF.

This clonotype has only a few counts. This chain uses TRBV28 with TRBJ2-1; D is perhaps TRBD1 (7 bases). Trimming took off 7 bases at V and 6 bases at J, with 19 bases between the two ends. This CDR3 is built from 15 residues. Per germline, CDR1 MDHEN and CDR2 SYDVKM. CDR3: CASTMGGTVINEQFF. CDR3 DNA: TGTGCCAGCACTATGGGCGGGACAGTCATCAATGAGCAGTTCTTC.

The chain combines TRBV30 with TRBJ1-5; D unresolved. Trimming shortened V by 1 base and J by 6 bases, and 10 bases separated the two germline ends. Germline V gene lookup returns CDR1 GTSNPN and CDR2 SVGIG (reference sequence). This CDR3 has 13 amino acids. The CDR3 loop is CAWSDVRGQPQHF. The CDR3 bases are TGTGCCTGGAGTGACGTTCGGGGTCAGCCCCAGCATTTT.

About this clonotype: Relative to the germline gene, one junction end is altered; a read error may explain this. This rearrangement joins TRBV9 to TRBJ2-1, with TRBD1 as a possible D gene (6 bases). Germline assignment: CDR1 SGDLS and CDR2 YYNGEE. The CDR3 has 15 amino acids. The CDR3 is CASSAHGGGYNEQFF. CDR3 nucleotide sequence: TGTGCCAGCAGCGCCCACGGTGGGGGCTACAACGAGCAGTTCTTC.

This clonotype appeared a few times. The V gene is TRBV4-1, the J gene TRBJ2-4; 7 bases map to TRBD1. The CDR3 contains 15 residues. V lost 3 bases to trimming and J lost 2 bases; unmatched junction nucleotides: 4. CDR1 and CDR2 from the germline V gene are MGHRA and YSYEKL. CDR3 sequence: CASSQQQGTKNIQYF. CDR3 sequence (DNA): TGCGCCAGCAGCCAGCAACAGGGGACCAAAAACATTCAGTACTTC.

This clonotype has more than one count but fewer than ten. The CDR3 sequence: CASSLGGRGSYEQYF. CDR3 bases: TGCGCCAGCAGCTTGGGAGGCAGGGGTTCCTACGAGCAGTACTTC. V is TRBV5-1 and J is TRBJ2-7; D perhaps matches TRBD1 (6 bases). This CDR3 contains 15 residues. The V gene lost 0 bases and the J gene lost 1 base, with 11 bases spanning the gap. The germline CDR1 and CDR2 sequences are SGHRS and YFSETQ.

This clonotype was detected only a few times. The chain uses TRBV28 and TRBJ2-6; no firm D call. V lost 2 bases to trimming and J lost 0 bases, with 5 bases between them. Germline CDR1 and CDR2: MDHEN and SYDVKM. This CDR3 region has 15 residues. CDR3 in amino acids: CASSLRISGANVLTF. CDR3 nucleotide sequence: TGTGCCAGCAGTTTAAGGATCTCTGGGGCCAACGTCCTGACTTTC. Based on the CDR3 plus reference TRBV28 and TRBJ2-6, the full variable domain is DVKVTQSSRYLVKRTGEKVFLECVQDMDHENMFWYRQDPGLGLRLIYFSYDVKMKEKGDIPEGYSVSREKKERFSLILESASTNQTSMYLCASSLRISGANVLTFGAGSRLTVL.

This clonotype has just a few counts. The gene calls are TRBV5-1 and TRBJ2-3, with D perhaps TRBD1 (6 bases). Germline V gene data show CDR1 as SGHRS and CDR2 as YFSETQ. V gave up 0 bases and J gave up 2 bases, with 10 bases separating them. The CDR3 runs to 15 residues. CDR3 sequence (DNA): TGCGCCAGCAGCTTGGAACAGGGTCACACAGATACGCAGTATTTT. Encoded protein: CASSLEQGHTDTQYF.

There are many counts of this clonotype. The V and J genes are TRBV28 and TRBJ2-7; TRBD1 agrees at 9 bases. The ends lost 4 bases at V and 6 bases at J; junction bases unmatched: 10. Germline CDR1 and CDR2: MDHEN and SYDVKM. The CDR3 extends over 15 amino acids. CDR3 protein: CASSSSGTGTREQYF. DNA for the CDR3: TGTGCCAGCAGTTCCTCCGGGACAGGGACTCGCGAGCAGTACTTC.

The J gene is TRBJ2-5, the V gene TRBV7-9; 13 positions agree with TRBD2. V lost 3 bases and J lost 5; bases outside the gene matches: 6. CDR3 length: 16 amino acids. Germline CDR1 and CDR2: SEHNR and FQNEAQ (reference sequence). The CDR3 coding sequence is TGTGCCAGCAGCTTTCTCGGGACTAGCGGGACTGAGACCCAGTACTTC. Translating it yields CASSFLGTSGTETQYF.

This clonotype has only a few counts. The V and J genes are TRBV12-3 or TRBV12-4 and TRBJ2-4; no clear D. Trimming removed 3 bases from V and 6 bases from J, with 9 bases in between. This CDR3 has 13 amino acids. For the CDR3, the DNA is TGTGCCAGCAGTTTGGTGGACGGAAACATTCAGTACTTC. Encoded protein: CASSLVDGNIQYF.

This chain joins TRBV28 and TRBJ2-7; the D gene is possibly TRBD1 (6 bases). The CDR3 runs to 13 residues. Looked up from germline, CDR1 is MDHEN and CDR2 is SYDVKM. The V end lost 6 bases, the J end lost 3 bases, and 12 bases lay between the germline ends. CDR3 sequence (DNA): TGTGCCAGCAGGCCGGGACACTACTACGAGCAGTACTTC. Translated, it gives CASRPGHYYEQYF.

This clonotype has only a few counts. The rearrangement links TRBV29-1 to TRBJ2-7; D is possibly TRBD2 (6 bases). Trimming left V 6 bases short and J 0 bases short, with 15 bases between. CDR1 is SQVTM and CDR2 is ANQGSEA in the germline V gene. The CDR3 totals 14 residues. The CDR3: CSVPKAGNSYEQYF. In nucleotides, the CDR3 is TGCAGCGTCCCCAAGGCGGGAAACTCCTACGAGCAGTACTTC.

The chain recombines TRBV20-1 with TRBJ2-7; 15 bases agree with TRBD2. Germline CDR1 is DFQATT and CDR2 is SNEGSKA (reference sequence). The V gene end was trimmed by 5 bases and the J gene end by 5 bases; junction bases not matched to a gene: 4. The CDR3 extends over 14 amino acids. The CDR3 here is CSARTSGGAHEQYV. CDR3 nucleotides: TGCAGTGCTCGGACTAGCGGGGGGGCCCACGAGCAGTACGTC.

The chain recombines TRBV29-1 with TRBJ2-3, with no clear D. CDR1 is SQVTM, CDR2 ANQGSEA, per germline. This CDR3 comprises 12 residues. This chain's CDR3 is CRATESTDTQYF. CDR3 DNA sequence: TGCAGGGCGACGGAAAGCACAGATACGCAGTATTTT.

The rearrangement joins TRBV7-3 to TRBJ2-2; 10 nucleotides match TRBD1. CDR1 and CDR2 (germline): SGHTA, FQGTGA. This CDR3 has 16 amino acids. J was trimmed by 4 bases and V by 5 bases; bases with no gene match: 7. The CDR3 is CASSDPGTGVTGELFF. CDR3 DNA sequence: TGTGCCAGCAGCGACCCTGGGACAGGGGTCACCGGGGAGCTGTTTTTT.

This clonotype was counted only a few times. This sequence joins TRBV5-1 and TRBJ2-1; 8 nucleotides match TRBD2. With 4 bases clipped from V and 0 bases from J, the junction kept 6 bases outside the gene matches. The CDR3 totals 16 residues. The germline gives CDR1 SGHRS, CDR2 YFSETQ. CDR3 sequence: CASSPVLAGSYNEQFF. The CDR3 DNA sequence: TGCGCCAGCAGCCCTGTTCTAGCGGGCTCCTACAATGAGCAGTTCTTC. Full variable domain (remainder filled in from reference TRBV5-1 and TRBJ2-1): KAGVTQTPRYLIKTRGQQVTLSCSPISGHRSVSWYQQTPGQGLQFLFEYFSETQRNKGNFPGRFSGRQFSNSRSEMNVSTLELGDSALYLCASSPVLAGSYNEQFFGPGTRLTVL.

This chain connects TRBV29-1 to TRBJ1-3, with unresolved D. Trimming took off 0 bases at V and 7 bases at J, with 4 bases between the two ends. This CDR3 contains 11 residues. Germline CDR1 is SQVTM and CDR2 is ANQGSEA. CDR3 nucleotides: TGCAGCGTTGAAGAGGGGAACACCATATATTTT. Translating it yields CSVEEGNTIYF.

The chain is built from TRBV28 and TRBJ2-1; 8 bases map to TRBD2. Per the germline V gene, CDR1 is MDHEN and CDR2 is SYDVKM. The V segment lost 10 bases and the J segment 4 bases; nucleotides outside the gene matches: 6. This CDR3 contains 13 residues. The CDR3 sequence: CATVSGDYNEQFF. CDR3 coding DNA: TGTGCCACCGTTAGCGGGGATTACAATGAGCAGTTCTTC. Complete variable domain (other parts from reference TRBV28 and TRBJ2-1): DVKVTQSSRYLVKRTGEKVFLECVQDMDHENMFWYRQDPGLGLRLIYFSYDVKMKEKGDIPEGYSVSREKKERFSLILESASTNQTSMYLCATVSGDYNEQFFGPGTRLTVL.

The chain carries TRBV5-1 and TRBJ2-3, with D uncertain. V was cut by 4 bases and J by 6 bases, with 15 bases left in between. Germline CDR1 is SGHRS and CDR2 is YFSETQ. The CDR3 extends over 14 amino acids. The CDR3 sequence: CASSDTSSADTQYF. The CDR3, as DNA: TGCGCCAGCAGCGATACTTCGTCTGCGGATACGCAGTATTTT.